This is a list of T cell receptor beta chains from one sample in a study of OX40 agonist ivuxolimab in advanced cancers. Profiling relied on immunoSEQ multiplex PCR, and the TCRdb table lists in-frame clones only, not all of them. The repertoire includes some 140,000 clones, 85% to 95% of them detected once, and about 0.93% sits in the top ten. Material: CD4+ or CD8+ T cells sorted from blood, obtained in a trial of the OX40 agonist ivuxolimab. These receptors all stem from an adult with an advanced solid tumor such as melanoma, head and neck, liver or kidney cancer. Both conserved end residues are part of each CDR3. Fields, in order: V gene, clone size, D gene, J gene, CDR3 protein. D genes are given only for firm matches. Some rows have no size entry. The others give once, few or many, or a class for an expanded clone.

>TRBV5-4|-|TRBD1|TRBJ2-5
CASSLTTGGGETQYF
>TRBV30|-|TRBD1|TRBJ2-3
CAWSVGGRSEYTDTQYF
>TRBV4-3|-|-|TRBJ2-4
CASSQEVLNIQYF
>TRBV15|-|-|-
CATSRERRYEQYF
>TRBV4-1|-|TRBD1|TRBJ1-2
CASSQGRIGQANYGYTF
>TRBV6-1|-|-|TRBJ2-7
CASSEGDIYEQYF
>TRBV7-9|-|-|TRBJ2-2
CASPHRITGELFF
>TRBV6-1|-|-|TRBJ2-1
CASSEGASSYNEQFF
>TRBV10-3|once|-|TRBJ1-2
CAISWKGKGSGGGYTF
>TRBV4-3|-|-|TRBJ2-5
CASSQDPDYRETQYF
>TRBV28|once|TRBD2|TRBJ2-1
CASSPGLMYNEQFF
>TRBV2|once|TRBD2|TRBJ2-1
CASSGRRGTYNEQFF
>TRBV6-5|-|TRBD1|TRBJ1-2
CASSYGQGFGDGYTF
>TRBV5-6|-|-|TRBJ1-1
CASRPPSGRKAFF
>TRBV7-3|-|-|TRBJ1-2
CASSPGQTNYGYTF
>TRBV5-1|-|TRBD1|TRBJ2-7
CASSLSMDRAPSEQYF
>TRBV6-1|once|-|TRBJ1-2
CASSESFTGGYTF
>TRBV7-2|-|TRBD2|TRBJ2-1
CASSIRTSGGDEQFF
>TRBV5-1|-|-|TRBJ2-7
CASSITDSSYEQYF
>TRBV21-1|-|-|TRBJ1-2
CASSNYCDGYTF
>TRBV5-6|-|-|TRBJ2-7
CASSRRGSYEQYF
>TRBV5-4|-|-|TRBJ2-5
CASSSRVGRAGETQYF
>TRBV5-1|-|-|TRBJ2-3
CASSLGGVRDTQYF
>TRBV15|-|-|TRBJ1-5
CATSRSLGTIGNQPQHF
>TRBV28|-|-|TRBJ1-5
CASSLVIHEGKYSNQPQHF
>TRBV6-6|-|-|TRBJ2-1
CASSERSSYNEQFF
>TRBV5-4|once|-|TRBJ2-5
CASSLDTGLGETQYF
>TRBV7-2|-|TRBD1|TRBJ1-3
CASSLGGQGARGNTIYF
>TRBV28|few|-|TRBJ1-2
CASRPPLGRYTF
>TRBV5-4|-|-|TRBJ1-1
CASSQVGTEAFF
>TRBV2|-|-|TRBJ2-3
CASSERGSPDTQYF
>TRBV5-1|-|TRBD1|TRBJ2-6
CASSTPGTGGSGANVLTF
>TRBV9|-|TRBD2|TRBJ2-7
CASSVGPAGAYEQYF
>TRBV2|-|TRBD1|TRBJ1-5
CASSEDRPSNQPQHF
>TRBV18|-|-|TRBJ1-5
CASSPNMLEGHGPQHF
>TRBV5-3|few|TRBD1|TRBJ1-1
CATPDRDAFF
>TRBV9|-|-|TRBJ2-6
CASAGRYSQSRANVLTF
>TRBV5-4|-|TRBD1|TRBJ1-2
CASSTRDSSRMRGYTF
>TRBV6-5|-|TRBD2|TRBJ2-1
CASSYSFTGGINEQFF
>TRBV2|few|TRBD1|TRBJ1-5
CASSPGQASQPQHF
>TRBV27|-|-|TRBJ2-1
CASSLGSYNEQFF
>TRBV4-2|-|-|TRBJ2-7
CASSQVGLGGDGEQYF
>TRBV6-5|-|TRBD1|TRBJ2-7
CASSYSKGASYVQYF
>TRBV7-8|-|-|TRBJ1-2
CASSLGGQDYGYTF
>TRBV5-1|few|-|TRBJ2-7
CASSLRGGYEQYF
>TRBV7-2|few|TRBD1|TRBJ1-6
CASSPRQGPSPLHF
>TRBV27|-|-|TRBJ1-2
CASSLKGLYYGYTF
>TRBV10-2|-|TRBD1|TRBJ2-1
CASRDTGASYNEQFF
>TRBV5-1|-|-|TRBJ2-6
CASSPMDSLSGANVLTF
>TRBV6-1|once|-|TRBJ2-3
CASSPFLTDTQYF
>TRBV5-4|-|TRBD1|TRBJ1-1
CAILPSRTGNTEAFF